The source of this T cell receptor (beta chain) is a study of T cell responses to AZD1222 COVID-19 vaccine. The V end lost 0 bases, the J end lost 7 bases, and 13 bases lay between the germline ends. Germline V gives CDR1 SGDLS, CDR2 YYNGEE. The CDR3 runs to 14 residues. TCRdb's table, derived via immunoSEQ multiplex PCR, lists solely in-frame clones and lacks some. The sample carries more than 80,000 clones, 80% to 90% recorded once. The clonotype comes from an adult who received the AZD1222 COVID-19 vaccine. The sample was peripheral blood, taken 28 days after the second AZD1222 dose. The chain couples TRBV9 to TRBJ1-2, with D possibly TRBD1 on 5 matching bases. The CDR3 protein is CASSVDRGRGGYTF. The CDR3 nucleotides are TGTGCCAGCAGCGTAGACCGGGGGAGGGGTGGCTACACCTTC. The whole variable domain, remainder taken from reference TRBV9 and TRBJ1-2, is DSGVTQTPKHLITATGQRVTLRCSPRSGDLSVYWYQQSLDQGLQFLIQYYNGEERAKGNILERFSAQQFPDLHSELNLSSLELGDSALYFCASSVDRGRGGYTFGSGTRLTVV.